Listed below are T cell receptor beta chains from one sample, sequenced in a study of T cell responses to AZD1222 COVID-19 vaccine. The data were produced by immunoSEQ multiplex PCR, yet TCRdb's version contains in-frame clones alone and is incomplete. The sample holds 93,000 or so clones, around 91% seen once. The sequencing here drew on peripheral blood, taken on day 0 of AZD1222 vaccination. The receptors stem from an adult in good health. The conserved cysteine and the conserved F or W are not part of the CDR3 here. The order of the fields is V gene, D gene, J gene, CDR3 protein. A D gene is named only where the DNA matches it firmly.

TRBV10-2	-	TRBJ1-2	ASSEVGGGYT
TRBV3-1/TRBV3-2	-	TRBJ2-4	ASSQEGENIQY
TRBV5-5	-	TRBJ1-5	ASSFQGNSNQPQH
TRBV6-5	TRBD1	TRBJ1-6	ASSYGQGNSPLH
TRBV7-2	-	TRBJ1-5	ASSNGDMVPHQPQH
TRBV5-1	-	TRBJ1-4	ASSLAGEKLF
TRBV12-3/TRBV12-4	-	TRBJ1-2	ASRENNYGYT
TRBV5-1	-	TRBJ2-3	ASSLEGRAGTDTQY
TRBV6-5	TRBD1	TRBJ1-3	ASSYGTGPGNTIY
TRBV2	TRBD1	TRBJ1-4	ASSNQPGTGVKSNEKLF
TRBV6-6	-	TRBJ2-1	ASTPDSGVNEQF
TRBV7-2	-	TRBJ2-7	ASSLGRFEQY
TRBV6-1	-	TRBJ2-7	ASTQGGSYEQY
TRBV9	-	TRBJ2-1	ASSVATGFSDEQF
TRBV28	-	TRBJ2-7	ASRSGFFEQY
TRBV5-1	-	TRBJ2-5	ASSWGSQETQY
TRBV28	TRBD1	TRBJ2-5	ASSPTPRGQTQY
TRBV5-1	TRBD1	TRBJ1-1	ASSLNQGVAEAF
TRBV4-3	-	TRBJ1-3	ASSPNGGTGNTIY
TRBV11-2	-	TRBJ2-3	ASSPRSGAFTDTQY
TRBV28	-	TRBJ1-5	ASTLGGLGQPQH
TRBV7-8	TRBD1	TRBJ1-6	ASSLGFSGTAESLH
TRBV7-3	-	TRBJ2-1	ASSSKPTSPRSSYNEQF
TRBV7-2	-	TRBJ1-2	ASSPLGSGYT
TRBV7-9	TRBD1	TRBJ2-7	ASRGTETYEQY
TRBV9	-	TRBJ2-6	ASSPLSGANVLT
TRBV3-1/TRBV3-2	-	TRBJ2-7	ASQSHNSYEQY
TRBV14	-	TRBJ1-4	ASSRGTIYEKLF
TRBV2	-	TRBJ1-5	ASQGQLNQPQH
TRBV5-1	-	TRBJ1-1	ASSQGPTNTEAF
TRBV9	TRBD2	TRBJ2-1	ASSASGGPYNEQF
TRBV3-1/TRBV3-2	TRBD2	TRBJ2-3	ASSLNPGWTSGGAWADTQY
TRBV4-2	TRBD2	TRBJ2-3	ASRQGSGGATDTQY
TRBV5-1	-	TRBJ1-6	ASSLNRVNSPLH
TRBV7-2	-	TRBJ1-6	ASSFTGTGVSRPLH